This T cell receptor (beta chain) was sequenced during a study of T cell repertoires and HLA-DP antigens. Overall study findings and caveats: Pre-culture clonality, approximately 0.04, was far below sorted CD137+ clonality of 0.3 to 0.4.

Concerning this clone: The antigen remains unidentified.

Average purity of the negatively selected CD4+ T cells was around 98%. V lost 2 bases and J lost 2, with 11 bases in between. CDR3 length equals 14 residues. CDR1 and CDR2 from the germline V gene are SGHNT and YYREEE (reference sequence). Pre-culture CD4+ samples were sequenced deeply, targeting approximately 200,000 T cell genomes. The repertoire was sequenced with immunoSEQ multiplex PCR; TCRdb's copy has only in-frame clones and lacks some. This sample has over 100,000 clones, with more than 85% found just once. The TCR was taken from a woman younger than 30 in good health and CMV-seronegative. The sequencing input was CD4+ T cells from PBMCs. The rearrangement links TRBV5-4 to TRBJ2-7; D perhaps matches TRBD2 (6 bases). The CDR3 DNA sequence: TGTGCCAGCAGCTTTTCGGGGGTAACCTACGAGCAGTACTTC. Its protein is CASSFSGVTYEQYF.